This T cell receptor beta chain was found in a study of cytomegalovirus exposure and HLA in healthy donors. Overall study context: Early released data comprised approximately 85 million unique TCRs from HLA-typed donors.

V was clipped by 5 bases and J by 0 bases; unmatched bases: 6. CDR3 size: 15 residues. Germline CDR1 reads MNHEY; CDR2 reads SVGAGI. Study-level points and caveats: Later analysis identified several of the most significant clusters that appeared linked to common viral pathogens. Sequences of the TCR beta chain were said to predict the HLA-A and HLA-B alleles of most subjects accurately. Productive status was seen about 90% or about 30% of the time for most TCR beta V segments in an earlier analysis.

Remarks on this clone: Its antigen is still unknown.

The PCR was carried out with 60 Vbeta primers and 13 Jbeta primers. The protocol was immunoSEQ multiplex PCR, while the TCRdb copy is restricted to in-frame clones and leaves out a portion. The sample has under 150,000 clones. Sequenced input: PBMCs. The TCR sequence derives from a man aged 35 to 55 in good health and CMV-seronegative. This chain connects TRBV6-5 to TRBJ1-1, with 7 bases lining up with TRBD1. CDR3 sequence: CASSLGTALNTEAFF. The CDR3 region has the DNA TGTGCCAGCAGTCTTGGGACAGCGCTGAACACTGAAGCTTTCTTT.